A single TCR beta chain is shown here with its context. This clone appeared a few times. What this receptor recognizes is not known. No base qualities exist here, and no much larger clone lies one base off it. Genomic DNA was extracted using an AllPrep DNA/RNA Kit, and TCRbeta CDR3 regions were amplified using the immunoSEQ hsTCRb Kit. As for the original processing: In-frame CDR3 nucleotide sequences without stop codons were defined as productive rearrangements and were analyzed in immunoSEQ Analyzer 3.0. Clonality was computed from productive entropy normalized to the number of productive rearrangements, and sample overlap was measured with the Morisita index. Sourced from immuneACCESS, this table was stored by TCRdb with only in-frame sequences that have V and J called. A share of the clones is absent; for the studies checked, an unresolved V gene accounts for under half, and the remainder has no known explanation. That table gives V, J and clone size, and the DNA gave D and trimming. The sample table contains some 1,000 clones; only one count was recorded for roughly 50% of them. The ten top clones hold about 34% of the sample.

The data belong to a study of T cell therapy product for transplant patients (dated by TCRdb to between 2018 and 2021). Concerning the study at large: The wider healthy donor group was composed of some 19 individuals (approximately 10 male and 9 female) aged 25 to 81 years in Berlin, Germany. The expansion media contained either IL-7 and IL-15 at about 9 ng/ml or IL-2 at 45 to 50 U/ml. To assess clonal composition, the TCRbeta repertoires of CMV-specific T-cell products grown with and without rapamycin from the same donors were compared. Using CMV as the model virus, the study developed a next-generation autologous adoptive antiviral T-cell product for immunosuppressed solid organ transplant patients. The TCRbeta repertoire analysis of rapamycin-treated and untreated products involved n = 3 healthy donors. Broader findings and caveats from the paper: Many clones were shared between paired products from the same donor, whereas no overlap was observed between repertoires from different donors. The top 10 clones made up around 70% of the repertoire in rapamycin-treated products compared with 85% to 90% in untreated products. Compared with untreated products, rapamycin-treated products had a TCRbeta repertoire that was more diverse and less clonal, and the rapamycin-treated products also contained more distinct clones. The authors proposed that the higher clonal diversity in Rapa-TCPs may reflect the survival of low-frequency clones and the preferential expansion of central memory T cells.

Sample label definition: approximately 20 nM rapamycin added during CMV-specific T-cell product expansion (Rapa-TCP). In the context of the paper, the sample label stands for: CMVpp65/IE-1-reactive T cells enriched by IFNgamma capture and expanded in vitro. PBMCs were stimulated for 5 to 7 hours with overlapping CMV pp65 and IE-1 peptide pools, each at 0.5 to 0.6 ug/ml. IFNgamma-producing CMV-stimulated cells were positively selected with the IFNgamma Secretion Assay-Cell Enrichment and Detection Kit (Miltenyi Biotec). Enriched IFNgamma+ cells were cultured for 21 days with irradiated autologous feeders plus either IL-7/IL-15 or IL-2. To provide enough cells for different cell sorting steps, buffy coats were used from about 15% of the 19 healthy donors. Peripheral blood mononuclear cells were isolated using Biocoll density gradient centrifugation. DRK supplied the buffy coats from healthy donors.

According to the germline V gene (reference sequence), CDR1 reads MNHEY and CDR2 reads SMNVEV. V lost 8 bases and J lost 3 bases; the stretch between them is 10 bases long. The CDR3 spans 13 residues, from the cysteine through the phenylalanine. CDR3 DNA only is kept here, 39 bases in frame from base 1. The TCR was taken from an adult in good health. Sequences were obtained from a sorted cell population cultured from PBMCs. The sequence is built from TRBV27 and TRBJ1-4; a tentative D match to TRBD1 spans 5 bases. The CDR3 protein is CASRPTANEKLFF. The DNA sequence is as follows: TGTGCCAGCCGACCGACAGCTAATGAAAAACTGTTTTTT.